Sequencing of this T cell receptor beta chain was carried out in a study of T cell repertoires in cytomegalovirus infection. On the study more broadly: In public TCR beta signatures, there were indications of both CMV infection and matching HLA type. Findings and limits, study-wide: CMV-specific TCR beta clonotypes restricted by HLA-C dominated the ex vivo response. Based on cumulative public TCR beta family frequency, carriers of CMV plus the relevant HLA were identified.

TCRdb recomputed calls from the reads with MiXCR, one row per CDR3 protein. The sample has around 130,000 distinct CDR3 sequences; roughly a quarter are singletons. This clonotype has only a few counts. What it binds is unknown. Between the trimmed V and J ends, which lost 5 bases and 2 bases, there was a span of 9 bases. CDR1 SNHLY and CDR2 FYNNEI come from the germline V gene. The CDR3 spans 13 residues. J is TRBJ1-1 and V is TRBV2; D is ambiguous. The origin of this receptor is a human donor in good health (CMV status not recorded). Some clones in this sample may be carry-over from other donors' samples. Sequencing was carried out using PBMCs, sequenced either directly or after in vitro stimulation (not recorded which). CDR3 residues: CASSSDGNTEAFF. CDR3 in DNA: TGTGCCAGCAGTTCCGACGGCAACACTGAAGCTTTCTTT.